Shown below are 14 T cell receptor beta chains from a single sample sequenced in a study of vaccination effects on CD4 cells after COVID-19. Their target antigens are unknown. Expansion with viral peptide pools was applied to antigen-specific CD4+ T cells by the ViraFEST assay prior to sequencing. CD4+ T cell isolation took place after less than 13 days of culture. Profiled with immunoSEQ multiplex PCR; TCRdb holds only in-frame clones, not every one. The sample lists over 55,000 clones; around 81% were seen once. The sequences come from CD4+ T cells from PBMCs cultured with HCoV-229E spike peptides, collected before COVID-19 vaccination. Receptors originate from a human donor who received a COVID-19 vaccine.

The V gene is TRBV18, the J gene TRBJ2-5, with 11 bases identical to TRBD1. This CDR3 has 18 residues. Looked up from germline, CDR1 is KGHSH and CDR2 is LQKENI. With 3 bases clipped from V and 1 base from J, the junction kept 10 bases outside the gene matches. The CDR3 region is CASSPNSGTGGFQETQYF. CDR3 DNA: TGTGCCAGCTCACCCAATTCCGGGACAGGGGGATTCCAAGAGACCCAGTACTTC.

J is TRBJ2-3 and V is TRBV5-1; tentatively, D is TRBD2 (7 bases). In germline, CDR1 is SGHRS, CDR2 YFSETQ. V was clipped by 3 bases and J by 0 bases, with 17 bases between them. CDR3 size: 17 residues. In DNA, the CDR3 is TGCGCCAGCAGCTCTGGCGGGGGCATTCCTAGCACAGATACGCAGTATTTT. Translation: CASSSGGGIPSTDTQYF. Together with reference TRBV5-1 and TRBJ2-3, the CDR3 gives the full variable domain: KAGVTQTPRYLIKTRGQQVTLSCSPISGHRSVSWYQQTPGQGLQFLFEYFSETQRNKGNFPGRFSGRQFSNSRSEMNVSTLELGDSALYLCASSSGGGIPSTDTQYFGPGTRLTVL.

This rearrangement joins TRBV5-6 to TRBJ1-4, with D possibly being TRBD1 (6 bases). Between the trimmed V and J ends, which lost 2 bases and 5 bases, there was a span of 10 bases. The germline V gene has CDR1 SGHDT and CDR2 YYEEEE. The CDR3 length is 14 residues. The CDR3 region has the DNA TGTGCCAGCAGCTTCAGGACAGAGAATGAAAAACTGTTTTTT. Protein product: CASSFRTENEKLFF.

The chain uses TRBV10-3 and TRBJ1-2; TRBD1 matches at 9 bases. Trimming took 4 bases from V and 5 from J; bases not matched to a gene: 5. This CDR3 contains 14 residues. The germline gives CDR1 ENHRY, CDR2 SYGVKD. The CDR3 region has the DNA TGTGCCATCAGTGGAGAGACAGGGGGATATGGCTACACCTTC. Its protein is CAISGETGGYGYTF.

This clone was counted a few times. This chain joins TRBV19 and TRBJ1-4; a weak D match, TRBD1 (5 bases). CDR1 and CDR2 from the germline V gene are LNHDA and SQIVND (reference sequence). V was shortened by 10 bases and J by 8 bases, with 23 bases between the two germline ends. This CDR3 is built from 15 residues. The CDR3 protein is CATSAPGGVAEKLFF. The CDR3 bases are TGTGCCACATCGGCCCCCGGGGGGGTGGCGGAAAAACTGTTTTTT.

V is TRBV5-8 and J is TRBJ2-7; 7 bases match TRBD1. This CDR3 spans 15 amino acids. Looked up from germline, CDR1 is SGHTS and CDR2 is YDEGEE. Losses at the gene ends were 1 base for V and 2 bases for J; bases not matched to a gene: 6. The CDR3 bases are TGTGCCAGCAGCTTGAGGTGGCAGGGGGCCTACGAGCAGTACGTC. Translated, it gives CASSLRWQGAYEQYV.

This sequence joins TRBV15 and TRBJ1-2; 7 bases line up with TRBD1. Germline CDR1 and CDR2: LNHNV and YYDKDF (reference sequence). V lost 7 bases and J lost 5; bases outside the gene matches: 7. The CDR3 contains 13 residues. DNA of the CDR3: TGTGCCACCAACACGCAGGGGGATTATGGCTACACCTTC. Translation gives CATNTQGDYGYTF.

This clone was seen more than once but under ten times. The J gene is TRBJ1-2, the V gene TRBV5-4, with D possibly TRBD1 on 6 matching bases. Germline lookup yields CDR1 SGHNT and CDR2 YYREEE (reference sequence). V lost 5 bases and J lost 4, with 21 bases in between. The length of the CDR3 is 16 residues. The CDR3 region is CASSPLDLRRGYGYTF. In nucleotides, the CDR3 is TGTGCCAGCAGTCCTCTCGACCTCCGCAGGGGCTATGGCTACACCTTC.

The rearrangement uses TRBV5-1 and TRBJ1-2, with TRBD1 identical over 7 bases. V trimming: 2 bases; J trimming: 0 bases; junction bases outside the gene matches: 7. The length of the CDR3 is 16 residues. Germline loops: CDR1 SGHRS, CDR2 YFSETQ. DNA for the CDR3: TGCGCCAGCAGCTTAGGGGGGACAGACCCTAACTATGGCTACACCTTC. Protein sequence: CASSLGGTDPNYGYTF.

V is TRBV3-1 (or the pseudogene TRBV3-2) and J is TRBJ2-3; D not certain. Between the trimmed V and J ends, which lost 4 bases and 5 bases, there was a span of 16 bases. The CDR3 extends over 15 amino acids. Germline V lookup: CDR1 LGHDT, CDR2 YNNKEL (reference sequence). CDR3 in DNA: TGTGCCAGCAGCCCCTACACCTCTTTACGAGATACGCAGTATTTT. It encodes CASSPYTSLRDTQYF.

CDR3: CASSQTGNTGELFF. The CDR3, as DNA: TGTGCCAGCAGCCAGACAGGGAACACCGGGGAGCTGTTTTTT. The rearrangement joins TRBV7-7 to TRBJ2-2, with a possible D match to TRBD1 (6 bases). In germline, CDR1 is SSHAT, CDR2 FNYEAQ (reference sequence). With 5 bases removed from V and 1 base from J, the gap between germline ends came to 8 bases. CDR3 length: 14 amino acids.

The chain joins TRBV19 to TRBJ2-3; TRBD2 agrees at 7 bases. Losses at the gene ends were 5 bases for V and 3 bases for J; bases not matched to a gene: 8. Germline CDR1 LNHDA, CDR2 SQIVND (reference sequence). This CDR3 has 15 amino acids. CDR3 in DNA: TGTGCCAGTAGTCCCCAGGCGGGGGTGACAGATACGCAGTATTTT. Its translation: CASSPQAGVTDTQYF.

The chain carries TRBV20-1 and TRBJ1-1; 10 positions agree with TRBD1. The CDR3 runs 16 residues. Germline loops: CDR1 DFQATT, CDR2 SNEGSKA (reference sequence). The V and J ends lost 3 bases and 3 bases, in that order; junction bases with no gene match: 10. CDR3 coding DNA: TGCAGTGCTAGTCGACGGGACAGGGGTTTCTACACTGAAGCTTTCTTT. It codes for CSASRRDRGFYTEAFF.

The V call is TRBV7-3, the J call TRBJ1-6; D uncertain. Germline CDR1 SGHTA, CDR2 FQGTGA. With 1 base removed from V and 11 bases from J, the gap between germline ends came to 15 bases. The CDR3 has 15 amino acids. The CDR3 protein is CASSLMAGISAPLHF. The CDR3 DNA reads TGTGCCAGCAGCTTAATGGCGGGGATCTCAGCACCCCTCCACTTT.